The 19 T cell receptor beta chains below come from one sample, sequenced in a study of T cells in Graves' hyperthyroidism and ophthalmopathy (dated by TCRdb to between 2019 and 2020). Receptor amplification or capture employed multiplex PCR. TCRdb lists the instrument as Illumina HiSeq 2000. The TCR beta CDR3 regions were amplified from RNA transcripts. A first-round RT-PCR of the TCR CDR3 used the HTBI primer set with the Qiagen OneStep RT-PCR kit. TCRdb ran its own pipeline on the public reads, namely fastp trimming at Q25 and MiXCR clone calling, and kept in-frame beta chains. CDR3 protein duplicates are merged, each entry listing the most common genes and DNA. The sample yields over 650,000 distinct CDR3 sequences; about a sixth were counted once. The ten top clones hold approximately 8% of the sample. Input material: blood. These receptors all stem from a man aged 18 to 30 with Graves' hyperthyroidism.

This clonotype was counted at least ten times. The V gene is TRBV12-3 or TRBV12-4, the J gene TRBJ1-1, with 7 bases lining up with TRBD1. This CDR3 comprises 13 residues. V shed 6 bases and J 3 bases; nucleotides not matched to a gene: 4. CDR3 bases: TGTGCCAGCAGCAAGGGGGCCTACACTGAAGCTTTCTTT. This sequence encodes CASSKGAYTEAFF.

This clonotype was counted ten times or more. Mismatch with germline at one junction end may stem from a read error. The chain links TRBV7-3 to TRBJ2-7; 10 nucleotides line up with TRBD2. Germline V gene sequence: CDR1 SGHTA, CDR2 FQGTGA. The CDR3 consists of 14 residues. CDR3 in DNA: TGCGCCAGCAGCTTTGGGCTAGCGGGGGACGAGCAGTACTTC. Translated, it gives CASSFGLAGDEQYF.

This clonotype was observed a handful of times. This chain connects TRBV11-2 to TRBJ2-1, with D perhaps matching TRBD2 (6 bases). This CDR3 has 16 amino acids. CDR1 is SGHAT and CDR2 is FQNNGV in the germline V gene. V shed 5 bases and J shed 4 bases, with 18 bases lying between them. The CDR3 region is CASSPVLRSGYNEQFF. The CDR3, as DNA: TGTGCCAGCAGCCCAGTTTTGAGGAGCGGGTACAATGAGCAGTTCTTC.

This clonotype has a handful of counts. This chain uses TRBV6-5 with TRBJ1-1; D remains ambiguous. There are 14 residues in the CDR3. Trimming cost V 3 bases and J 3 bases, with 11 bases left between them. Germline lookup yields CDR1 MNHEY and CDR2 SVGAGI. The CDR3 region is CASSYLRTDTEAFF. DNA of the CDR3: TGTGCCAGCAGTTATCTCAGGACGGACACTGAAGCTTTCTTT.

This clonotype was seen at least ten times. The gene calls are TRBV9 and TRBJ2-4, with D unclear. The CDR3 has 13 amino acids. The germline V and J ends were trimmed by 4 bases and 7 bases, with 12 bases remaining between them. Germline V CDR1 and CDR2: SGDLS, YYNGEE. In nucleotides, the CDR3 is TGTGCCAGCAGCCCATGGGCCGGGAACATTCAGTACTTC. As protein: CASSPWAGNIQYF.

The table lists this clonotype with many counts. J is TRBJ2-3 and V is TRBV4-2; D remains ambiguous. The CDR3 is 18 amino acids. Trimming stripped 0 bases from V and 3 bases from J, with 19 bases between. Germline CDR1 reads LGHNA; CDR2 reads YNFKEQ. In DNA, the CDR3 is TGTGCCAGCAGCCAAGATCCCTACGATGGGATTGGAACAGATACGCAGTATTTT. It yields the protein CASSQDPYDGIGTDTQYF.

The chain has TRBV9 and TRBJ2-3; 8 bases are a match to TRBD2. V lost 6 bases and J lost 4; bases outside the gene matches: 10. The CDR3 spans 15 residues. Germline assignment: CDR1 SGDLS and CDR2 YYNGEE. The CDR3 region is CASNTLSGSADTQYF. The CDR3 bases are TGTGCCAGCAACACCCTAAGCGGGAGTGCAGATACGCAGTATTTT.

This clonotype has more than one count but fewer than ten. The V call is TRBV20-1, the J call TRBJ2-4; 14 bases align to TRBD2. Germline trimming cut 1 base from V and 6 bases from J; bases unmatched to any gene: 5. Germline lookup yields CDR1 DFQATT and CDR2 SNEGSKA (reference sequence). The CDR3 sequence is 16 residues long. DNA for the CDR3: TGCAGTGCTAGAGCAGGGACTAGCGGGAGTGGAAACATTCAGTACTTC. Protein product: CSARAGTSGSGNIQYF.

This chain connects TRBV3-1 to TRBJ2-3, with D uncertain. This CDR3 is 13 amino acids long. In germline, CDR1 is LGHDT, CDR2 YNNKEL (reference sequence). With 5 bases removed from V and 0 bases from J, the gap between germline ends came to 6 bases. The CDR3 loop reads CASSSVSTDTQYF. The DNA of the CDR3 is TGTGCCAGCAGCTCGGTTAGCACAGATACGCAGTATTTT.

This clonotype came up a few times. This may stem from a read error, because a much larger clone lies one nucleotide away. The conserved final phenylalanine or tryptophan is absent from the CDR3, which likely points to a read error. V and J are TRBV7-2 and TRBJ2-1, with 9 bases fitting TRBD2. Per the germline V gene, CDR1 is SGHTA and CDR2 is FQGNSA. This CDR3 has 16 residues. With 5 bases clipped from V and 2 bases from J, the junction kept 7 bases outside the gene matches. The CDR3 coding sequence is TGTGCCAGCAGCCGCCAAGGACTAGCGACCTACAATGAGCAGTTCCTC. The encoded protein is CASSRQGLATYNEQFL.

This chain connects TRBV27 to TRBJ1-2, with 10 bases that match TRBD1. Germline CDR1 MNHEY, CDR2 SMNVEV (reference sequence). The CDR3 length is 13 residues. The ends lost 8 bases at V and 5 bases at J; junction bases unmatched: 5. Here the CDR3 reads CASGDRGNYGYTF. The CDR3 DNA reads TGTGCCAGCGGGGACAGGGGAAATTATGGCTACACCTTC.

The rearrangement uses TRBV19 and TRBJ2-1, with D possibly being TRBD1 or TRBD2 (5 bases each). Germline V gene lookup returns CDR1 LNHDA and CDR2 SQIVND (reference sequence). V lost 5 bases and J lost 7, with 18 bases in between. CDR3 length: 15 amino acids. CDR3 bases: TGTGCCAGTAGTCAGGGACCCACGGCACTGAATGAGCAGTTCTTC. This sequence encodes CASSQGPTALNEQFF. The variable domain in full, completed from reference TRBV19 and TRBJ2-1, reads DGGITQSPKYLFRKEGQNVTLSCEQNLNHDAMYWYRQDPGQGLRLIYYSQIVNDFQKGDIAEGYSVSREKKESFPLTVTSAQKNPTAFYLCASSQGPTALNEQFFGPGTRLTVL.

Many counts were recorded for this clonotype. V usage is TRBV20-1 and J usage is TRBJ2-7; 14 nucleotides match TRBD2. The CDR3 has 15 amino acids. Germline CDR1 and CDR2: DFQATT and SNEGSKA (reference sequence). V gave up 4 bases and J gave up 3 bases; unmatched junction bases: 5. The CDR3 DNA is TGCAGTGCTATTGGGACTAGCGGGAGCTTCTACGAGCAGTACTTC. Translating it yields CSAIGTSGSFYEQYF.

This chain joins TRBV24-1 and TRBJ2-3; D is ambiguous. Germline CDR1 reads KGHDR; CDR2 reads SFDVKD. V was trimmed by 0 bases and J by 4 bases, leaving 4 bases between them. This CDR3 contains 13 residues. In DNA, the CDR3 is TGTGCCACCAGTGATTTGGGTCCAGATACGCAGTATTTT. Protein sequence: CATSDLGPDTQYF.

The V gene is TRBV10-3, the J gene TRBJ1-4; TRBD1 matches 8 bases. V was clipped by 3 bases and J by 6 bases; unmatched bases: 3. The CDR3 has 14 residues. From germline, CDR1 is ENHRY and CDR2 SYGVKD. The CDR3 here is CAISDTTGDEKLFF. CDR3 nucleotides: TGTGCCATCAGTGATACGACAGGGGATGAAAAACTGTTTTTT.

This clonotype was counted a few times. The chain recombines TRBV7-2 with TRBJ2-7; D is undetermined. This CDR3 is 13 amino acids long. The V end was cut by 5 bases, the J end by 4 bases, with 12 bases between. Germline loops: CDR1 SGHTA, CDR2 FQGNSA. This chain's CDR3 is CASSRPVLYEQYF. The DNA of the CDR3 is TGTGCCAGCAGCCGCCCAGTCCTTTACGAGCAGTACTTC.

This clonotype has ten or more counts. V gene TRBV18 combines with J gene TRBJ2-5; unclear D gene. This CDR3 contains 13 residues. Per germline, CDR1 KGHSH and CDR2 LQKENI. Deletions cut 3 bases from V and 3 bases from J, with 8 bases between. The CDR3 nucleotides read TGTGCCAGCTCACCCCTCAATAAAGAGACCCAGTACTTC. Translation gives CASSPLNKETQYF.

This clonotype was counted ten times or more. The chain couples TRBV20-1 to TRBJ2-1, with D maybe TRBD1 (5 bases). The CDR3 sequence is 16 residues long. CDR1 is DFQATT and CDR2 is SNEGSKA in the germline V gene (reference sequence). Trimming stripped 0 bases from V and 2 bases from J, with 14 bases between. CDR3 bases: TGCAGTGCTAGAGATGGGATGGGCAGGGCCTACAATGAGCAGTTCTTC. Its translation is CSARDGMGRAYNEQFF.

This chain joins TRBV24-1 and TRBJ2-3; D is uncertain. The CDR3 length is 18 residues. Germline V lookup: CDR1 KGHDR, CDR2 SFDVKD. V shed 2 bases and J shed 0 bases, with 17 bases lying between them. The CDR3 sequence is CATSDSNYRRVSTDTQYF. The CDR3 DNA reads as TGTGCCACCAGTGATTCAAATTACAGACGCGTCAGCACAGATACGCAGTATTTT.